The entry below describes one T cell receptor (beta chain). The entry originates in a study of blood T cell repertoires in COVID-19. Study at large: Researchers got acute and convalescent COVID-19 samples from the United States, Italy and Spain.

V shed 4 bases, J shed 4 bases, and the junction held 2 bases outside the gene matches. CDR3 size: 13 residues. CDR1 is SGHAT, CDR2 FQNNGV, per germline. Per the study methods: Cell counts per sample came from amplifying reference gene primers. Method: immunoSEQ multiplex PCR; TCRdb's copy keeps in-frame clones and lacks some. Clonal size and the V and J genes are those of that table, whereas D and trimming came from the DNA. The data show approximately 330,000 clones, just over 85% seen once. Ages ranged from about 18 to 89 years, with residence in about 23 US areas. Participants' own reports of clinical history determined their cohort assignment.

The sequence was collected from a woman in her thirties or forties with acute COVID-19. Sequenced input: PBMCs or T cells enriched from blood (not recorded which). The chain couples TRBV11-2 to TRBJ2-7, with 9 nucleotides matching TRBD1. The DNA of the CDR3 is TGTGCCAGCAGCTCGGGACAGGGTTACGAGCAGTACTTC. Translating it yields CASSSGQGYEQYF.